This T cell receptor beta chain was identified in a study of Ad26.COV2.S vaccination and SARS-CoV-2 variants. On the study more broadly: Once or twice, 56 days apart, Ad26.COV2.S was delivered intramuscularly. General observations from the study: People who got the vaccine or the placebo had similar non-spike TCR breadth. Participants in the vaccine arm had higher spike-specific TCR breadth; placebo recipients had lower.

V dropped 4 bases and J dropped 4; count of bases not matched to a gene: 5. In germline, CDR1 is MNHEY, CDR2 SMNVEV (reference sequence). The length of the CDR3 is 14 residues. Produced via immunoSEQ multiplex PCR; TCRdb's table is partial and in-frame only. Of about 680,000 clones listed, roughly 90% are singletons. For this clone: Antigen: not known.

As for treatment: around 19 received Ad26.COV2.S at low or high dose, single or two shots; roughly five received placebo; per-sample allocation not given. At day 63 after the first vaccine or placebo injection, samples were drawn. Built on an Ad26 vector, the vaccine expressed Wuhan-strain SARS-CoV-2 spike. The TCR originated in a person between 18 and 65 years old who received the Ad26.COV2.S COVID-19 vaccine or a placebo. The specimen comprised peripheral blood, sampled in a trial of Ad26.COV2.S vaccine versus placebo. The rearrangement links TRBV27 to TRBJ1-2, with 8 bases that match TRBD1. In DNA, the CDR3 is TGTGCCAGCAGTTCCTTGGACAGGGTCTATGGCTACACCTTC. Translation gives CASSSLDRVYGYTF.